These T cell receptor beta chains were read from a single sample in a study of blood T cell repertoires in COVID-19. Method: immunoSEQ multiplex PCR; TCRdb's copy keeps in-frame clones and lacks some. The table records around 150,000 clones, roughly 85% of them present only once. The sequencing input was peripheral blood. The receptors derive from a human donor with acute or convalescent COVID-19. The donor label of this sample is uncertain. The CDR3 runs from the conserved cysteine through the conserved F or W.

V gene: TRBV10-3
CDR3 protein: CAISVLEGTQYF

V gene: TRBV18
CDR3 protein: CASSPSAGSGNQPQHF

V gene: TRBV18
CDR3 protein: CASSHGTGQVLNTQYF

V gene: TRBV4-3
CDR3 protein: CASSQDSHRANYGYTF

V gene: TRBV7-3
CDR3 protein: CASSSTGRNTEAFF

V gene: TRBV10-3
CDR3 protein: CAISDPGGSSNQPQHF

V gene: TRBV9
CDR3 protein: CASSVGSGANTGELFF

V gene: TRBV28
CDR3 protein: CASSLPGQTYEQYF

V gene: TRBV11-1
CDR3 protein: CASSPRQGKTDTQYF

V gene: TRBV10-1
CDR3 protein: CASSGRLSTDTQYF

V gene: TRBV3-1/TRBV3-2
CDR3 protein: CASSQDRYNEQFF

V gene: TRBV11-2
CDR3 protein: CASSLVGGTRYNEQFF

V gene: TRBV7-8
CDR3 protein: CASSWGVGRYTEAFF

V gene: TRBV6-6
CDR3 protein: CASSGRDRGLNQPQHF

V gene: TRBV6-2/TRBV6-3
CDR3 protein: CASSYRDMRSNSNQPQHF

V gene: TRBV14
CDR3 protein: CASSRSTLQGGNSPPHF

V gene: TRBV7-2
CDR3 protein: CASSTWDSHTDTQYF

V gene: TRBV28
CDR3 protein: CASISGPIRGNSEQFF

V gene: TRBV11-2
CDR3 protein: CASSTQRGPGQPQHF

V gene: TRBV5-1
CDR3 protein: CASSLAVISGAKDTQYF

V gene: TRBV18
CDR3 protein: CASSPPGTGGSRWGYTF

V gene: TRBV28
CDR3 protein: CASSTRTSGGAWNEQFF

V gene: TRBV24-1
CDR3 protein: CATADRGHTDTQYF

V gene: TRBV24-1
CDR3 protein: CATSDPGTGGTDTQYF

V gene: TRBV12-5
CDR3 protein: CASASTGELNQPQHF

V gene: TRBV7-8
CDR3 protein: CASSQGGRETQYF

V gene: TRBV3-1/TRBV3-2
CDR3 protein: CASSQAGSPYGYTF

V gene: TRBV4-2
CDR3 protein: CASSPRGTGDSPLHF

V gene: TRBV3-1/TRBV3-2
CDR3 protein: CASSQANTGVEKLFF

V gene: TRBV7-9
CDR3 protein: CASSLGQAQSAYGYTF

V gene: TRBV7-6
CDR3 protein: CASSQFTDRANYGYTF

V gene: TRBV2
CDR3 protein: CASRGVYNSPLHF

V gene: TRBV6-5
CDR3 protein: CASSLSGTGVTEAFF

V gene: TRBV28
CDR3 protein: CASPPYNRDTGSEAFF

V gene: TRBV3-1/TRBV3-2
CDR3 protein: CASSHATWRGAQETQYF

V gene: TRBV10-3
CDR3 protein: CAISKTSGDPPGEQYF

V gene: TRBV6-5
CDR3 protein: CASSLSQHLNTEAFF

V gene: TRBV19
CDR3 protein: CASSIERGGYNEQFF

V gene: TRBV18
CDR3 protein: CASSPFAGSTDTQYF

V gene: TRBV6-5
CDR3 protein: CASRETSGPYEQYF

V gene: TRBV27
CDR3 protein: CASSYQGARNTEAFF

V gene: TRBV5-4
CDR3 protein: CASSLGGPGNTIYF

V gene: TRBV19
CDR3 protein: CASSRTDGANVLTF

V gene: TRBV11-1
CDR3 protein: CASSSSGLAGYNEQFF

V gene: TRBV9
CDR3 protein: CASSTQGARGYTF

V gene: TRBV4-2
CDR3 protein: CASSQGRLGNQPQHF

V gene: TRBV11-2
CDR3 protein: CASSLTGGGNQPQHF

V gene: TRBV6-5
CDR3 protein: CASSFRQANYGYTF

V gene: TRBV27
CDR3 protein: CASSLGIVGGYGGYNQPQHF

V gene: TRBV18
CDR3 protein: CASSSTSGGSGRDTQYF

V gene: TRBV10-3
CDR3 protein: CAIRDSVQDRVHGYTF

V gene: TRBV19
CDR3 protein: CASSIEGGTGKPQHF

V gene: TRBV6-5
CDR3 protein: CASRPRLAGYNEQFF

V gene: TRBV5-1
CDR3 protein: CASSFGPGGAEAFF

V gene: TRBV10-3
CDR3 protein: CAISPSGGTLGEQFF

V gene: TRBV15
CDR3 protein: CATSRDGQNREKLFF

V gene: TRBV2
CDR3 protein: CASSEARDRRGYGYTF